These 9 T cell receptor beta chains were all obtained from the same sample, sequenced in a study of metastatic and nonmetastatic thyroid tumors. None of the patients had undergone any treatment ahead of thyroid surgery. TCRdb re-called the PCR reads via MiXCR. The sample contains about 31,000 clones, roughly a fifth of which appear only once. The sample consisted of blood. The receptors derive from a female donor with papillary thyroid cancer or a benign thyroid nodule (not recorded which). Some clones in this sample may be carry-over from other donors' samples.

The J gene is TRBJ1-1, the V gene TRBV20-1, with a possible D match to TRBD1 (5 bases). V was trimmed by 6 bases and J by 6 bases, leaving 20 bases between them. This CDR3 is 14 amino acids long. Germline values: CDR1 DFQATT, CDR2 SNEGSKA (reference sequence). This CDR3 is CSARSARRASEAFF. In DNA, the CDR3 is TGCAGTGCCCGGTCGGCCCGCAGGGCGTCTGAAGCTTTCTTT.

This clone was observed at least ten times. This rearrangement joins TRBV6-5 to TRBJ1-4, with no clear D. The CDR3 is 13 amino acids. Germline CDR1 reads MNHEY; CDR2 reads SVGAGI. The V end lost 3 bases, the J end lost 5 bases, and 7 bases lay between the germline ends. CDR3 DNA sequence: TGTGCCAGCAGTTATGAGATCAATGAAAAACTGTTTTTT. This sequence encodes CASSYEINEKLFF.

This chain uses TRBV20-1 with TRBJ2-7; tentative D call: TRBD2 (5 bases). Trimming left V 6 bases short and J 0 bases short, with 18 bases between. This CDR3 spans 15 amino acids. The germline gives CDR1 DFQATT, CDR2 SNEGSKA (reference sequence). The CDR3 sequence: CSAGSGYSSSYEQYF. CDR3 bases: TGCAGTGCAGGGAGTGGCTACAGCAGCTCCTACGAGCAGTACTTC.

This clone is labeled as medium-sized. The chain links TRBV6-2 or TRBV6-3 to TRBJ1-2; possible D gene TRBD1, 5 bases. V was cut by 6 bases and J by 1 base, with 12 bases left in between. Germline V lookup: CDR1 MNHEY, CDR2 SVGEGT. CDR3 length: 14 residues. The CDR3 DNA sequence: TGTGCCAGCAGCTACGGGACTTTTAACTATGGCTACACCTTC. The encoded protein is CASSYGTFNYGYTF.

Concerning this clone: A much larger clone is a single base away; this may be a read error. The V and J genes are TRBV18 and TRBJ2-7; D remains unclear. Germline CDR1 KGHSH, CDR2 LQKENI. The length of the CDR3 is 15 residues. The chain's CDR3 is CTSSSVRVRFYEQYF. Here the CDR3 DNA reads TGTACCAGCTCATCGGTGCGCGTTAGATTCTACGAGCAGTACTTC.

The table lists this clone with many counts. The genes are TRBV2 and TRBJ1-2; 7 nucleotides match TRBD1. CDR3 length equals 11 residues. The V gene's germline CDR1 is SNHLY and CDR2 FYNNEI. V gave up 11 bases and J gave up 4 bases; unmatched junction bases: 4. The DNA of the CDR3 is TGTGCCGCCTGGACAGGCTATGGCTACACCTTC. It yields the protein CAAWTGYGYTF.

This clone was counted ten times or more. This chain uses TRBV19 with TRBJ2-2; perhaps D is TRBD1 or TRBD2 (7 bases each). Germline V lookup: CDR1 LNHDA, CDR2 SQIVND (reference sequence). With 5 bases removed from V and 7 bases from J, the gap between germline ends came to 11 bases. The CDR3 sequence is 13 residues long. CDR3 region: CASSQGGFGELFF. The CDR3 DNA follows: TGTGCCAGTAGTCAGGGGGGGTTCGGGGAGCTGTTTTTT.

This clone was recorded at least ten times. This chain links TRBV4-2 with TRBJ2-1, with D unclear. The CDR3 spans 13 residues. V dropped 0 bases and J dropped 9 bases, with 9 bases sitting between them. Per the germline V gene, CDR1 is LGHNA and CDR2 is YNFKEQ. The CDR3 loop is CASSQEGASEQFF. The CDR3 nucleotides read TGTGCCAGCAGCCAAGAGGGCGCCAGTGAGCAGTTCTTC.

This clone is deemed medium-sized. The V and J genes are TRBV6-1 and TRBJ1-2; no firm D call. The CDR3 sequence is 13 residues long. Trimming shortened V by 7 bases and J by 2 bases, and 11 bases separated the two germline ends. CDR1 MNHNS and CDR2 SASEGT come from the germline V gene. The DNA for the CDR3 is TGTGCCAGCATGGCCCTACGAAACTATGGCTACACCTTC. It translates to CASMALRNYGYTF.